This TCR beta chain was sequenced during a study of blood T cell repertoires in COVID-19. About the research overall: Samples of COVID-19 (acute and convalescent) were obtained from the United States, Italy and Spain. Nucleic acid was either cDNA or gDNA, and it came from T cells, B-cell-depleted T cells, or PBMCs.

A PCR-confirmed or clinician-diagnosed COVID-19 case had contacted exposed participants within 2 weeks of entry. Here immunoSEQ multiplex PCR was the method, and the copy in TCRdb shows in-frame clones only, minus some. The table has some 400,000 clones, roughly 92% seen once. Sequenced sample: PBMCs or T cells enriched from blood (not recorded which). The receptor was isolated from a woman in her forties who had been exposed to COVID-19.

The CDR3 spells CASSKVEVLGYGYTF. The DNA for the CDR3 is TGTGCCAGTAGTAAGGTTGAGGTTCTAGGCTATGGCTACACCTTC. The chain carries TRBV19 and TRBJ1-2; D not resolved. Between the trimmed V and J ends, which lost 4 bases and 4 bases, there was a span of 16 bases. Germline V gene data show CDR1 as LNHDA and CDR2 as SQIVND (reference sequence). The CDR3 extends over 15 amino acids.